This T cell receptor beta chain was profiled in a study of blood T cells in healthy people across ages. Study findings and constraints: TCR beta diversity, measured per million T cells, fell in a roughly linear way with age.

Comment on this clonotype: Its antigen remains unknown.

The CDR3 consists of 17 residues. Trimming cost V 3 bases and J 4 bases, with 23 bases left between them. Germline V CDR1 and CDR2: SGHRS, YFSETQ. The use of a sample-barcoded 5' primer and a J-beta primer mix characterized a second PCR of roughly 7 to 12 cycles. TCRdb fed the 5' RACE reads into MiXCR, producing one record per CDR3 protein. The sample lists roughly 1,100,000 distinct CDR3 sequences; approximately 25% were seen once. The study recruited healthy Caucasian donors from Russia who were aged about 6 to 90. These sequences were also reported in another study, on T cells of mothers and their children. According to that study: At a sensitivity of around 100 clones per million clonotypes, no persistent microchimeric T cell clones appeared.

The chain joins TRBV5-1 to TRBJ2-7; D not resolved. This receptor was obtained from a girl aged 2-10 years in good health. The sample consisted of blood. The chain's CDR3 is CASSWRSLALSSYEQYF. The CDR3 DNA reads as TGCGCCAGCAGCTGGAGATCGTTGGCCCTCTCATCGTACGAGCAGTACTTC.